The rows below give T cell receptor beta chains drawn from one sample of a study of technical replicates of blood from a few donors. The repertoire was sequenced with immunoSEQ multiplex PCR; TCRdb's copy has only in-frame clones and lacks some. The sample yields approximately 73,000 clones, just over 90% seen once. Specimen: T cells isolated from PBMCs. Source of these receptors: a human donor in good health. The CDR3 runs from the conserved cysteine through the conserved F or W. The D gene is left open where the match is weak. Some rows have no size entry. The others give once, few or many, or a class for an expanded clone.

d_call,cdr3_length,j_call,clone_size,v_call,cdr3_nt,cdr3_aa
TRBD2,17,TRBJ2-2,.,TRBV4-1,TGCGCCAGCAGCCAAACGGGACTAGCGGGAGAGCCCGGGGAGCTGTTTTTT,CASSQTGLAGEPGELFF
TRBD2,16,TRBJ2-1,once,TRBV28,TGTGCCAGCAGTTACGTAGCGGGCCTCGGGAACAATGAGCAGTTCTTC,CASSYVAGLGNNEQFF
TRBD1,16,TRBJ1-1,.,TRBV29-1,TGCAGCGTTGTTTTCCCGACAGGGGGTATGAACACTGAAGCTTTCTTT,CSVVFPTGGMNTEAFF
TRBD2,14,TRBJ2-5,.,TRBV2,TGTGCCAGCAGTGTGCTAGCGGTGCAAGAGACCCAGTACTTC,CASSVLAVQETQYF
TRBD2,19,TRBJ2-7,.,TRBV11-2,TGTGCCAGCAGCTTAATGGGGCCTAACCTAGCGGGAGGTCCTTACGAGCAGTACTTC,CASSLMGPNLAGGPYEQYF
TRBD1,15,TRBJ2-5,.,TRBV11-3,TGTGCCAGCAGCTTAGCCGGGACAGGGGAGGAGACCCAGTACTTC,CASSLAGTGEETQYF
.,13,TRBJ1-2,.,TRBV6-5,TGTGCCAGCAGTTACTCGGCGGAGTATGGCTACACCTTC,CASSYSAEYGYTF
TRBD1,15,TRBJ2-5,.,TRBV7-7,TGTGCTAGCAGCTTAGTAAGGGGGCCAGAGGAGACCCAGTACTTC,CASSLVRGPEETQYF
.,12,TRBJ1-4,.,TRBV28,TGTGCCAGCAGTTTCCGGGATGAAAAACTGTTTTTT,CASSFRDEKLFF
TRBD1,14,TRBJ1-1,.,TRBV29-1,TGCAGCGTTGCGCCCGGGACAGAGAACACTGAAGCTTTCTTT,CSVAPGTENTEAFF
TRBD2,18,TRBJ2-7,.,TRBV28,TGTGCCAGCATCACATACCATGGGGGCGGGAGGGCCTTGAACGAGCAGTACTTC,CASITYHGGGRALNEQYF
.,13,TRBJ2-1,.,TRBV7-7,TGTGCCAGCCCCCAAGGAGGCTACAATGAGCAGTTCTTC,CASPQGGYNEQFF
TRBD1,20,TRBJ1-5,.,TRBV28,TGTGCCAGCAGTTCCTACTCGAAACAACTACCGGGACAGGGTTTTCAGCCCCAGCATTTT,CASSSYSKQLPGQGFQPQHF
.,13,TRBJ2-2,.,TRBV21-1,TGTGCCACGGCAGGGTTTAACACCGGGGAGCTGTTTTTT,CATAGFNTGELFF
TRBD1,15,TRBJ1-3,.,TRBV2,TGTGCCAGCAATTTCGACAGGGGGACTGGAAACACCATATATTTT,CASNFDRGTGNTIYF
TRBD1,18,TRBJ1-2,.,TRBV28,TGTGCCAGCAGTTTACCAGGGATCGGACAGGGGCAAAACTATGGCTACACCTTC,CASSLPGIGQGQNYGYTF
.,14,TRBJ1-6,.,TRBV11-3,TGTGCCAGCAGCTTACCAGGGGCTCGTCCACCCCTCCACTTT,CASSLPGARPPLHF
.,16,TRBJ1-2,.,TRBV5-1,TGCGCCAGCAGCTTGGCCGGCAGGATCCCTTTCAATGGCTACACCTTC,CASSLAGRIPFNGYTF
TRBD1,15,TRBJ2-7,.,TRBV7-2,TGTGCCAGCAGCATCGGGGACAGGAGCTCCTACGAGCAGTACTTC,CASSIGDRSSYEQYF
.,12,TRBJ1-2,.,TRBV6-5,TGTGCCAGCAGTTCAGTTGGCTATGGCTACACCTTC,CASSSVGYGYTF
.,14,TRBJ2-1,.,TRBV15,TGTGCCACCGCCGAGGGTGTTTCCTACAATGAGCAGTTCTTC,CATAEGVSYNEQFF
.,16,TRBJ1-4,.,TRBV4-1,TGCGCCAGCAGCCAAGATTCCAGCGGCCTTAATGAAAAACTGTTTTTT,CASSQDSSGLNEKLFF
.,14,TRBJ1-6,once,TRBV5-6,TGTGCCAGCAGCTCCCGCATCGGGAATTCACCCCTCCACTTT,CASSSRIGNSPLHF
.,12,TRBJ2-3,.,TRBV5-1,TGCGCCAGCAGCTCATCCACAGATACGCAGTATTTT,CASSSSTDTQYF
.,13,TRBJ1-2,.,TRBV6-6,TGTGCCAGCAGTGGAGGGGGGGCGGGAGGCTACACCTTC,CASSGGGAGGYTF
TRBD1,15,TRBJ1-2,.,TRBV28,TGTGCCAGCAGTCCTCGCCAGGGGGTTAACTATGGCTACACCTTC,CASSPRQGVNYGYTF
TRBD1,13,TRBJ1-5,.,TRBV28,TGTGCCAGCTACAGGGGGAAGGATCAGCCCCAGCATTTT,CASYRGKDQPQHF
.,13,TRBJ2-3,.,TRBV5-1,TGCGCCAGCAGCTTGGAATACACAGATACGCAGTATTTT,CASSLEYTDTQYF
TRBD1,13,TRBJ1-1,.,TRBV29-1,TGCAGCGTTCTACAGGGGGGGAACACTGAAGCTTTCTTT,CSVLQGGNTEAFF
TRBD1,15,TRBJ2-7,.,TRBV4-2,TGTGCCAGCAGCCCCCGTGGACAGGGGGCTCACGAGCAGTACTTC,CASSPRGQGAHEQYF
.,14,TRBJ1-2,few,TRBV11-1,TGTGCCAGCAGCTCCCGTTGGGAGAAGGAAGGCTACACCTTC,CASSSRWEKEGYTF
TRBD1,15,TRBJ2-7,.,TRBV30,TGTGCCTGCCTAGTGTGGGGACAGAGCTCCTACGAGCAGTACTTC,CACLVWGQSSYEQYF
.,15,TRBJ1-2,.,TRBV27,TGTGCCAGCAGTTTAACGGGAAGGGGGAACTATGGCTACACCTTC,CASSLTGRGNYGYTF
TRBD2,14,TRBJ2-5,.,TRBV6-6,TGTGCCAGCGGACCGCCGGGGGGGCCGCAGACCCAGTACTTC,CASGPPGGPQTQYF
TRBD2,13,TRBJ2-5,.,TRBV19,TGTGCCAGTAGTATAGCTAGCGGGGAGACCCAGTACTTC,CASSIASGETQYF
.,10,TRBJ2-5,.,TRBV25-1,TGTGCCAGCAGCTCAGAGACCCAGTACTTC,CASSSETQYF
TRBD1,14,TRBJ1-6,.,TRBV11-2,TGTGCCAGCAGCTCGGCCCTCGACAGGGGAGCCCTCCACTTT,CASSSALDRGALHF
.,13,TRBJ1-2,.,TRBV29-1,TGCAGCGTTGATGAGGTTGCTAACTATGGCTACACCTTC,CSVDEVANYGYTF
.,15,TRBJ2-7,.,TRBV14,TGTGCCAGCAGCTATACCAGGGGAGCCCCCTACGAGCAGTACTTC,CASSYTRGAPYEQYF
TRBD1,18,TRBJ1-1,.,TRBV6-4,TGTGCCAGCAGTGACTCGGGGGCCGGGACAGGGATTCGTACTGAAGCTTTCTTT,CASSDSGAGTGIRTEAFF
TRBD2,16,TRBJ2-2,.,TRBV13,TGTGCCAGCCGTCCGAGCGGGGGGTCGTATACCGGGGAGCTGTTTTTT,CASRPSGGSYTGELFF
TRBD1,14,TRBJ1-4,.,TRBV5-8,TGTGCCAGCAGCCCGACAGGGTATAATGAAAAACTGTTTTTT,CASSPTGYNEKLFF
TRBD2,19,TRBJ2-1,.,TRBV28,TGTGCCAGCAGCCGATCTATTACTAGCGGGAGCAAAAATTACAATGAGCAGTTCTTC,CASSRSITSGSKNYNEQFF
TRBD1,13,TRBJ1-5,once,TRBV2,TGTGCCGGACAGGGGGCTCACAATCAGCCCCAGCATTTT,CAGQGAHNQPQHF
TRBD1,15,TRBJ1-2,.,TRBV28,TGTGCCAGCAGTTCTCCGGGACAGGGTGACTATGGCTACACCTTC,CASSSPGQGDYGYTF
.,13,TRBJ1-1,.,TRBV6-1,TGTGCCAGCATTCAGACAGTGAACACTGAAGCTTTCTTT,CASIQTVNTEAFF
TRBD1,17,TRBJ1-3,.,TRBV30,TGTGCCTGGAGTTGGGACAGGGGGCGACCCGTAAAAAACACCATATATTTT,CAWSWDRGRPVKNTIYF
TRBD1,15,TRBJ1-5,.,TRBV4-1,TGCGCCAGCAGCTTAGGGACAGGGACGTGGCAGCCCCAGCATTTT,CASSLGTGTWQPQHF
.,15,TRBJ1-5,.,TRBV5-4,TGTGCCAGCAGTCAAGCACCCGCGAGCGATCAGCCCCAGCATTTT,CASSQAPASDQPQHF
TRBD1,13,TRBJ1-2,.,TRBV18,TGTGCCAGCTCAACTGACAGGGATCGAGGCTACACCTTC,CASSTDRDRGYTF
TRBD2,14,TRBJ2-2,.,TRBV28,TGTGCCAGCAACGGGGGGACTGGGACCGGGGAGCTGTTTTTT,CASNGGTGTGELFF
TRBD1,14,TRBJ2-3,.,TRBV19,TGTGCCACCCAGACAGGGTTCCGCACAGATACGCAGTATTTT,CATQTGFRTDTQYF
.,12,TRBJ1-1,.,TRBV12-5,TGTGCTAGTGGTTTGTCGGAGTCTGAAGCTTTCTTT,CASGLSESEAFF
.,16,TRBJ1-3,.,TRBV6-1,TGTGCCAGCAGTGAAGCGGGGGCTCCCTCTGGAAACACCATATATTTT,CASSEAGAPSGNTIYF
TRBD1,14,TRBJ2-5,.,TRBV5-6,TGTGCCAGCAGCCACAGACAGGGCTGGGAGACCCAGTACTTC,CASSHRQGWETQYF